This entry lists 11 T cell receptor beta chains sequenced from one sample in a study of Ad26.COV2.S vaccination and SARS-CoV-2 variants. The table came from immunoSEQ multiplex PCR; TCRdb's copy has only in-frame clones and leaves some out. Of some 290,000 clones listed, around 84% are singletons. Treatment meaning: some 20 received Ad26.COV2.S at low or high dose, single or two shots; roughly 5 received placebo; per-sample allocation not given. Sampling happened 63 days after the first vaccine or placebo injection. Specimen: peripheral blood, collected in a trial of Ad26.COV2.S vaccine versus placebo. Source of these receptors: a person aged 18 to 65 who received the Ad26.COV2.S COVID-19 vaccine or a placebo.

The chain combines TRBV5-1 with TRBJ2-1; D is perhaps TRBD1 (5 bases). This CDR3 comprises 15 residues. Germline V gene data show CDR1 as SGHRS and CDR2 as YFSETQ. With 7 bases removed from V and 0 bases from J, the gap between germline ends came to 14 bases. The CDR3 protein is CASHQGPVSYNEQFF. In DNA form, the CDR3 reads TGCGCCAGCCACCAGGGTCCCGTCTCCTACAATGAGCAGTTCTTC.

The CDR3 DNA follows: TGTGCCAGCAGCTCCCATCATAGGGGGGCTGGCGCAGATACGCAGTATTTT. Translated, it gives CASSSHHRGAGADTQYF. V and J are TRBV5-4 and TRBJ2-3; possibly TRBD1 or TRBD2 for D (6 bases each). This CDR3 has 17 amino acids. V lost 3 bases, J lost 4 bases, and 21 bases lay in between. Germline loops: CDR1 SGHNT, CDR2 YYREEE (reference sequence). Variable domain in full (rest from reference TRBV5-4 and TRBJ2-3): ETGVTQSPTHLIKTRGQQVTLRCSSQSGHNTVSWYQQALGQGPQFIFQYYREEENGRGNFPPRFSGLQFPNYSSELNVNALELDDSALYLCASSSHHRGAGADTQYFGPGTRLTVL.

CDR3 in amino acids: CASSVRDLYNEQFF. The CDR3 DNA reads as TGTGCCAGCAGCGTGCGGGACTTATACAATGAGCAGTTCTTC. This chain uses TRBV9 with TRBJ2-1; maybe TRBD2 (6 bases). Trimming removed 2 bases at V and 4 bases at J, with 10 bases between. Germline CDR1 reads SGDLS; CDR2 reads YYNGEE. This CDR3 spans 14 amino acids. Using reference TRBV9 and TRBJ2-1 for the parts outside the CDR3, the full variable domain is DSGVTQTPKHLITATGQRVTLRCSPRSGDLSVYWYQQSLDQGLQFLIQYYNGEERAKGNILERFSAQQFPDLHSELNLSSLELGDSALYFCASSVRDLYNEQFFGPGTRLTVL.

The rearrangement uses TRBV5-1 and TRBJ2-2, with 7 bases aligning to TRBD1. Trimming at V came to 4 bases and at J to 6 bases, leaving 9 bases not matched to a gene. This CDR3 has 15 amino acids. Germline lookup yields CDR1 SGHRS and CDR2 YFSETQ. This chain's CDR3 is CASSPDRVVAGELFF. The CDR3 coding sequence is TGCGCCAGCAGCCCCGACAGGGTAGTGGCCGGGGAGCTGTTTTTT.

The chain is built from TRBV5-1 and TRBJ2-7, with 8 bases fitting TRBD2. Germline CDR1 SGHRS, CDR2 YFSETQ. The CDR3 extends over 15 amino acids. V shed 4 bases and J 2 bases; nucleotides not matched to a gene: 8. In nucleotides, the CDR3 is TGCGCCAGCAGCATTACAGCGGGGGCCGCCTACGAGCAGTACTTC. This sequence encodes CASSITAGAAYEQYF.

The CDR3 coding sequence is TGTGCCAGCAGCTCCTTTGTTCGGCGGGGGAGAGAGACCCAGTACTTC. Protein product: CASSSFVRRGRETQYF. The chain employs TRBV11-2 and TRBJ2-5; 7 bases map to TRBD2. J was trimmed by 4 bases and V by 4 bases; bases with no gene match: 12. Germline V gene sequence: CDR1 SGHAT, CDR2 FQNNGV. The CDR3 is 16 residues long.

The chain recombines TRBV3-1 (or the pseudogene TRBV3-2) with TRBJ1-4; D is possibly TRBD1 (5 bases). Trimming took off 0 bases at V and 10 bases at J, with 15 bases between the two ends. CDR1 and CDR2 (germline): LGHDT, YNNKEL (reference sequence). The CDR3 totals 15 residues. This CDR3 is CASSQDSGGLGKLFF. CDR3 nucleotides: TGTGCCAGCAGCCAAGATTCGGGGGGACTAGGAAAACTGTTTTTT.

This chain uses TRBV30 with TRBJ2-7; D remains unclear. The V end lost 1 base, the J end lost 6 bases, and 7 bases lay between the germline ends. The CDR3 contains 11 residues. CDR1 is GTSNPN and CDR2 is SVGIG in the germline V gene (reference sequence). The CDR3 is CAWSGQSEQYF. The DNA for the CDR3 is TGTGCCTGGAGTGGGCAGTCCGAGCAGTACTTC.

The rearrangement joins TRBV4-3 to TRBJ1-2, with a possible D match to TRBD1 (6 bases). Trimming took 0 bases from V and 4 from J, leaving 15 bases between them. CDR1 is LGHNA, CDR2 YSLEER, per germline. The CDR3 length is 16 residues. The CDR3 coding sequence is TGCGCCAGCAGCCAAGATGGGGGCGGAGCCTTCTATGGCTACACCTTC. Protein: CASSQDGGGAFYGYTF.

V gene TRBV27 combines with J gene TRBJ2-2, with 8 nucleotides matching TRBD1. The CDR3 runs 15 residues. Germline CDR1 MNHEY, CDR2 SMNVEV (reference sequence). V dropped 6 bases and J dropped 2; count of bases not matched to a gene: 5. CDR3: CASRSDRANTGELFF. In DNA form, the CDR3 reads TGTGCCAGCAGATCGGACAGGGCAAACACCGGGGAGCTGTTTTTT.

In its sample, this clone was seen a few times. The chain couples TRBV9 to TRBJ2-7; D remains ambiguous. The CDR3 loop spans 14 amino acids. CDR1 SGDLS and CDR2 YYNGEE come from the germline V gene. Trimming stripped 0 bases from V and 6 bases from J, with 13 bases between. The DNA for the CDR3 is TGTGCCAGCAGCGTAGGGGGTCTTACTGGCGAGCAGTACTTC. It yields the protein CASSVGGLTGEQYF. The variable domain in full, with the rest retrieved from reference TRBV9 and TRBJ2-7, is DSGVTQTPKHLITATGQRVTLRCSPRSGDLSVYWYQQSLDQGLQFLIQYYNGEERAKGNILERFSAQQFPDLHSELNLSSLELGDSALYFCASSVGGLTGEQYFGPGTRLTVT.